Listed below are T cell receptor beta chains from one sample, sequenced in a study of shared T cell receptors in the human thymus. Measured with immunoSEQ multiplex PCR; TCRdb has only the in-frame clones, and not every one. Among about 660,000 clones listed, 87% were seen once. This sample was shared with a second study, whose subject was human thymus T cells.

Sequencing input: thymocytes. These receptors were collected from a boy in the first two years of life with a congenital heart defect. CDR3s include the opening cysteine and the closing phenylalanine or tryptophan. A D gene is named only where the DNA matches it firmly. A clone size is listed for some rows: how often the clone was seen (once, few, many), or a class if it is expanded.

d_gene: -
v_gene: TRBV10-1
abundance: -
j_gene: TRBJ2-1
CDR3nt: TGCGCCAGCCAGGGGGGAGACGAGGACAATGAGCAGTTCTTC
CDR3aa: CASQGGDEDNEQFF

d_gene: TRBD1
v_gene: TRBV5-4
abundance: -
j_gene: TRBJ1-3
CDR3nt: TGTGCCAGCAGCCAACGGGGGACAGGGCTCGGAAACACCATATATTTT
CDR3aa: CASSQRGTGLGNTIYF

d_gene: -
v_gene: TRBV15
abundance: few
j_gene: TRBJ2-1
CDR3nt: TGTGCCACCAGCAGCCCCAGGGGAATGGGCAGGACGGATGAGCAGTTCTTC
CDR3aa: CATSSPRGMGRTDEQFF

d_gene: -
v_gene: TRBV7-6
abundance: -
j_gene: TRBJ2-6
CDR3nt: TGTGCCAGCAGCTCCCCCAACCAGGGTGTCCCCTCTGGGGCCAACGTCCTGACTTTC
CDR3aa: CASSSPNQGVPSGANVLTF

d_gene: -
v_gene: TRBV27
abundance: -
j_gene: TRBJ1-4
CDR3nt: TGTGCCAGCAGCCGACCCGGGGAGAATGAAAAACTGTTTTTT
CDR3aa: CASSRPGENEKLFF

d_gene: TRBD1
v_gene: TRBV4-3
abundance: few
j_gene: TRBJ2-3
CDR3nt: TGCGCCAGCAGCCAAGGGATTTACAGGGGATTAGATACGCAGTATTTT
CDR3aa: CASSQGIYRGLDTQYF

d_gene: -
v_gene: TRBV11-2
abundance: -
j_gene: TRBJ2-7
CDR3nt: TGTGCCAGCAGCTACAAATTCGGGGAGCAGTACTTC
CDR3aa: CASSYKFGEQYF

d_gene: TRBD1
v_gene: TRBV29-1
abundance: -
j_gene: TRBJ1-1
CDR3nt: TGCAGCGTTGAATCGACTGAGAGGGACAGGGAGGACAGTGGCACTGAAGCTTTCTTT
CDR3aa: CSVESTERDREDSGTEAFF

d_gene: -
v_gene: TRBV27
abundance: -
j_gene: TRBJ2-7
CDR3nt: TGTGCCAGCAGTTCCCGAGACAGATCCTACGAGCAGTACTTC
CDR3aa: CASSSRDRSYEQYF

d_gene: TRBD1
v_gene: TRBV7-8
abundance: -
j_gene: TRBJ1-2
CDR3nt: TGTGCCAGCAGCTACCGGGACAGGGGACACGATGGCTACACCTTC
CDR3aa: CASSYRDRGHDGYTF

d_gene: -
v_gene: TRBV6-6
abundance: -
j_gene: TRBJ2-7
CDR3nt: TGTGCCAGCAGTTACTCCCCGTGGACACAGGAGCAGTACTTC
CDR3aa: CASSYSPWTQEQYF

d_gene: TRBD2
v_gene: TRBV10-3
abundance: -
j_gene: TRBJ2-5
CDR3nt: TGTGCCATCAGGCCTGCCGGGACTAGGCAAGAGACCCAGTACTTC
CDR3aa: CAIRPAGTRQETQYF

d_gene: -
v_gene: TRBV5-6
abundance: -
j_gene: TRBJ2-1
CDR3nt: TGTGCCAGCAGCTCCCGACAGGTCAAGAGCTCCTACAATGAGCAGTTCTTC
CDR3aa: CASSSRQVKSSYNEQFF

d_gene: TRBD1
v_gene: TRBV15
abundance: -
j_gene: TRBJ1-3
CDR3nt: TGTGCCACCAGTCAGAACCACGGGACAGGGGGCAAGGTTCGAAGAAACACCATATATTTT
CDR3aa: CATSQNHGTGGKVRRNTIYF

d_gene: TRBD1
v_gene: TRBV30
abundance: -
j_gene: TRBJ1-4
CDR3nt: TGTGCCTGGAGTTTGACAGGGGCGGTGTATGAAAAACTGTTTTTT
CDR3aa: CAWSLTGAVYEKLFF

d_gene: TRBD1
v_gene: TRBV5-1
abundance: -
j_gene: TRBJ2-7
CDR3nt: TGCGCCAGCAGTCTCAGCCGGGACAGGGCACACTACGAGCAGTACTTC
CDR3aa: CASSLSRDRAHYEQYF

d_gene: TRBD1
v_gene: TRBV7-9
abundance: -
j_gene: TRBJ1-1
CDR3nt: TGTGCCAGCAGCTCCAGACAGGGGGCAGGGACTGAAGCTTTCTTT
CDR3aa: CASSSRQGAGTEAFF

d_gene: -
v_gene: TRBV4-2
abundance: -
j_gene: TRBJ2-7
CDR3nt: TGTGCCAGCAGCCCAGGGAAGGGCTCGAGCTCCTACGAGCAGTACTTC
CDR3aa: CASSPGKGSSSYEQYF

d_gene: -
v_gene: TRBV15
abundance: few
j_gene: TRBJ2-1
CDR3nt: TGTGCCATCAACACACAGGGTAGAGATGAGCAGTTCTTC
CDR3aa: CAINTQGRDEQFF

d_gene: -
v_gene: TRBV9
abundance: once
j_gene: TRBJ2-5
CDR3nt: TGTGCCAGCAGCCTCCGGGGGTACCAAGAGACCCAGTACTTC
CDR3aa: CASSLRGYQETQYF

d_gene: TRBD1
v_gene: TRBV7-2
abundance: -
j_gene: TRBJ1-2
CDR3nt: TGTGCCAGCAGAGGGACAGGGTTGGACTATGGCTACACCTTC
CDR3aa: CASRGTGLDYGYTF

d_gene: -
v_gene: TRBV2
abundance: once
j_gene: TRBJ1-1
CDR3nt: TGTGCCAGCAGTGGAGGTACTGAAGCTTTCTTT
CDR3aa: CASSGGTEAFF

d_gene: TRBD1
v_gene: TRBV28
abundance: -
j_gene: TRBJ2-7
CDR3nt: TGTGCCAGCAGTTACTTCACCGGGACAGGGGCCGACGAGCAGTACTTC
CDR3aa: CASSYFTGTGADEQYF